This TCR beta chain is drawn from a study of blood T cells in healthy people across ages. CDR3 size: 14 residues. The germline CDR1 and CDR2 sequences are SEHNR and FQNEAQ (reference sequence). The V end was cut by 5 bases, the J end by 5 bases, with 12 bases between. The total RNA that was extracted per sample amounted to at least 5 micrograms. This clonotype was picked up a small number of times. The use of a sample-barcoded 5' primer and a J-beta primer mix characterized a second PCR of roughly 6 to 11 cycles. TCRdb analysed the 5' RACE reads with MiXCR anew, one entry per CDR3 protein. The sample includes under 700,000 distinct CDR3 sequences, 24% of them seen just once. This sample was also put to use in a study of T cells of mothers and their children. That source reports: The people who donated were three healthy Caucasian mothers and their six children. The overlap seen between related mothers and children slightly exceeded that of unrelated pairs, though not significantly.

V usage is TRBV7-9 and J usage is TRBJ2-2; possibly TRBD1 for D (6 bases). The source of this sequence is a boy younger than 18 in good health. Sequenced material: blood. DNA of the CDR3: TGTGCCAGCAGCCAACCTACAGGGACCGGGGAGCTGTTTTTT. As protein: CASSQPTGTGELFF.